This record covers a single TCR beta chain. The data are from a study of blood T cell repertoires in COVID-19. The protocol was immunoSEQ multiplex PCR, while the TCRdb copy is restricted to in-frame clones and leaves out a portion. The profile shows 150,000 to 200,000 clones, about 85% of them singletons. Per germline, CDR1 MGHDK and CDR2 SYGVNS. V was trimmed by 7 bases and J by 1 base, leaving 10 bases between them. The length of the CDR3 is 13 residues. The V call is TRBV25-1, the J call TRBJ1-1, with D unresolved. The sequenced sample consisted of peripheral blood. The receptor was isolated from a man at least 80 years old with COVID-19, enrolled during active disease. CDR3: CASTLQQNTEAFF. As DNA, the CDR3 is TGTGCCAGCACCTTACAGCAGAACACTGAAGCTTTCTTT.